Sequencing of this T cell receptor (beta chain) was carried out in a study of CXCR3-negative and CXCR3-positive naive CD8 T cells. General study points: Naive subsets did not differ in surface CD5, and TRB CDR3 properties served to infer TCR strength. In CXCR3-positive naive cells, the TRB CDR3s were more hydrophobic than in CXCR3-negative naive cells. The study found comparably high diversity in both naive subsets and much lower diversity in memory CD8+ cells. The study found that naive CXCR3-negative and CXCR3-positive cells shared TRBV-TRBJ usage, while memory cells differed.

The CDR3 extends over 12 amino acids. CDR1 LNHDA and CDR2 SQIVND come from the germline V gene (reference sequence). Comment on this clonotype: The antigen is unknown.

UMI labels and 5' RACE were used to prepare the TRB cDNA libraries. Reprocessing the 5' RACE reads, TCRdb reports a single entry for every CDR3 protein and omits DNA. Here the sample table reports some 99,000 distinct CDR3 sequences. By phenotype, naive CD8+ T cells were CD45RO-CCR7+CD27+CD95-. J is TRBJ2-2 and V is TRBV19; with no DNA, the TCRdb D assignment of TRBD2 cannot be verified. The clonotype originates from a human donor in good health. Some clones in this sample may be carry-over from other donors' samples. The source material was naive CXCR3+ CD8+ T cells from blood. Subset here: CD45RO-CCR7+CD27+CD95- naive CD8+ T cells expressing CXCR3 (TNR3+). CDR3 sequence reads: CASALNTGELFF.